Reported below is one TCR beta chain. The antigen is unknown. The PCR ran on 60 Vbeta and 13 Jbeta primers. The protocol was immunoSEQ multiplex PCR, while the TCRdb copy is restricted to in-frame clones and leaves out a portion. The table records 120,000 to 150,000 clones, roughly 87% of them present only once. This entry comes from a study of cytomegalovirus exposure and HLA in healthy donors. Overall study results and limits: Rarity characterized most TCR sequences, yet some public TCRs appeared in many donors. A later analysis showed TCR association rates differing by HLA locus, peaking at DRB1 and lowest at HLA-C. In a later analysis, productive TCRs from donors in an Asian-associated ancestry cluster reportedly carried fewer N-insertions than the cohort mean.

The sequence was obtained from a woman aged 40 to 50 in good health and CMV-seronegative. Specimen: PBMCs.

The CDR3 DNA follows: TGTGCCAGCAGAACCGGGACAGCGAACACTGAAGCTTTCTTT. Translated, it gives CASRTGTANTEAFF. J is TRBJ1-1 and V is TRBV7-9; 7 positions match TRBD1. J was trimmed by 1 base and V by 6 bases; bases with no gene match: 5. Germline CDR1 reads SEHNR; CDR2 reads FQNEAQ (reference sequence). The CDR3 has 14 residues.